The 27 T cell receptor beta chains in this list originate from one sample, sequenced in a study of blood T cell repertoires in COVID-19. The protocol was immunoSEQ multiplex PCR, while the TCRdb copy is restricted to in-frame clones and leaves out a portion. Counted here are some 150,000 clones, 82% occurring once; the ten biggest clones make up about 8%. Sequencing was done on a sample of peripheral blood. These TCRs come from a woman aged 70-85 years with acute or convalescent COVID-19.

The chain has TRBV2 and TRBJ2-5; the match to TRBD2 covers 14 bases. Germline loops: CDR1 SNHLY, CDR2 FYNNEI. The CDR3 runs 18 residues. V trimming: 4 bases; J trimming: 5 bases; junction bases outside the gene matches: 12. CDR3 sequence: CASSGPGLAGATSETQYF. CDR3 nucleotides: TGTGCCAGCAGTGGCCCGGGACTAGCGGGGGCCACCTCGGAGACCCAGTACTTC. Variable domain in full (rest from reference TRBV2 and TRBJ2-5): EPEVTQTPSHQVTQMGQEVILRCVPISNHLYFYWYRQILGQKVEFLVSFYNNEISEKSEIFDDQFSVERPDGSNFTLKIRSTKLEDSAMYFCASSGPGLAGATSETQYFGPGTRLLVL.

V and J are TRBV5-8 and TRBJ2-3; 7 bases fit TRBD2. Germline-derived CDR1 and CDR2 are SGHTS and YDEGEE. Trimming cost V 2 bases and J 1 base; bases outside gene matches: 4. This CDR3 contains 15 residues. The CDR3 bases are TGTGCCAGCAGCTTAGCGGGGCTACGCACAGATACGCAGTATTTT. Amino acid sequence: CASSLAGLRTDTQYF.

V is TRBV10-1 and J is TRBJ1-1; D gene unclear. The CDR3 extends over 13 amino acids. Germline V CDR1 and CDR2: WNHNN, SYGVQD (reference sequence). V shed 2 bases and J shed 5 bases, with 9 bases lying between them. The CDR3 here is CASSETGRTEAFF. Here the CDR3 DNA reads TGCGCCAGCAGTGAGACGGGGAGAACTGAAGCTTTCTTT.

The chain employs TRBV24-1 and TRBJ2-3; tentatively, D is TRBD2 (5 bases). V shed 3 bases and J shed 2 bases, with 5 bases lying between them. The CDR3 extends over 13 amino acids. Germline V gene data show CDR1 as KGHDR and CDR2 as SFDVKD. DNA for the CDR3: TGTGCCACCAGTGATGGACTCACAGATACGCAGTATTTT. Translated: CATSDGLTDTQYF.

The chain carries TRBV7-6 and TRBJ2-7; 14 bases map to TRBD2. The CDR3 length is 16 residues. With 4 bases clipped from V and 2 bases from J, the junction kept 4 bases outside the gene matches. Germline CDR1 and CDR2: SGHVS and FNYEAQ. CDR3 DNA: TGTGCCAGCAGCTCGGGACTAGCGGGGGTGGCCTACGAGCAGTACTTC. Its protein is CASSSGLAGVAYEQYF.

V usage is TRBV7-8 and J usage is TRBJ2-7; 7 bases align to TRBD1. This CDR3 spans 14 amino acids. After removal of 1 base from V and 3 bases from J, the junction contained 3 bases not matched to a gene. Germline-derived CDR1 and CDR2 are SGHVS and FQNEAQ. CDR3 nucleotides: TGTGCCAGCAGCTTAGTGGGGACAGACTACGAGCAGTACTTC. Its protein product is CASSLVGTDYEQYF.

The table lists this clone with a few counts. This chain links TRBV6-5 with TRBJ2-7, with D perhaps matching TRBD1 (6 bases). V was shortened by 6 bases and J by 7 bases, with 19 bases between the two germline ends. Germline assignment: CDR1 MNHEY and CDR2 SVGAGI. CDR3 length equals 14 residues. The CDR3 region is CASRRGTRAEEQYF. CDR3 DNA sequence: TGTGCCAGCAGGAGGGGGACCCGCGCGGAGGAGCAGTACTTC.

V gene TRBV10-3 combines with J gene TRBJ1-1; possibly TRBD1 for D (5 bases). CDR3 length equals 14 residues. Trimming pared 3 bases from V and 0 bases from J, leaving 8 bases between. Per germline, CDR1 ENHRY and CDR2 SYGVKD. The DNA for the CDR3 is TGTGCCATCAGTGATCGGGGGATGAACACTGAAGCTTTCTTT. Its translation is CAISDRGMNTEAFF.

About this clone: In the same sample, other DNA sequences code for this CDR3. J is TRBJ1-1 and V is TRBV19; D ambiguous. CDR3 length: 12 amino acids. Trimming took off 2 bases at V and 3 bases at J, with 4 bases between the two ends. The germline V gene encodes CDR1 LNHDA and CDR2 SQIVND (reference sequence). The CDR3: CASSISDTEAFF. The CDR3 DNA is TGTGCCAGTAGTATATCGGACACTGAAGCTTTCTTT.

This clone occurred a few times. The J gene is TRBJ2-2, the V gene TRBV7-2, with TRBD2 matching 10 bases. The J segment lost 0 bases and the V segment lost 4 bases, leaving 2 bases of the junction unmatched. The V gene's germline CDR1 is SGHTA and CDR2 FQGNSA. The CDR3 has 16 residues. The DNA for the CDR3 is TGTGCCAGCAGCTCCGGACTAGCGGCGAACACCGGGGAGCTGTTTTTT. This gives the protein CASSSGLAANTGELFF.

The gene calls are TRBV18 and TRBJ1-2; TRBD1 might be the D (6 bases). V gave up 4 bases and J gave up 10 bases, with 10 bases separating them. CDR3 size: 11 residues. Germline V gene sequence: CDR1 KGHSH, CDR2 LQKENI. CDR3 sequence (DNA): TGTGCCAGCTCACGACAGGACCACTACACCTTC. This codes for CASSRQDHYTF.

This clone was seen many times. The chain is built from TRBV20-1 and TRBJ1-2; no firm D call. V lost 3 bases to trimming and J lost 7 bases, with 15 bases between them. Germline V gene data show CDR1 as DFQATT and CDR2 as SNEGSKA (reference sequence). The CDR3 totals 13 residues. The chain's CDR3 is CSASGTAYSGYTF. For the CDR3, the DNA is TGCAGTGCTAGTGGAACAGCTTACTCTGGCTACACCTTC.

The sample holds many counts of this clone. This chain links TRBV28 with TRBJ2-7, with 8 bases matching TRBD1. V shed 5 bases, J shed 2 bases, and the junction held 11 bases outside the gene matches. CDR1 is MDHEN and CDR2 is SYDVKM in the germline V gene. The CDR3 length is 16 residues. The CDR3 protein is CASSNRQGSPPYEQYF. The CDR3 DNA follows: TGTGCCAGCAGTAACCGACAGGGGTCCCCCCCCTACGAGCAGTACTTC.

The chain links TRBV4-2 to TRBJ2-5; D unclear. Germline CDR1 reads LGHNA; CDR2 reads YNFKEQ. The CDR3 length is 16 residues. Trimming left V 0 bases short and J 2 bases short, with 13 bases between. CDR3: CASSQENSRRQETQYF. The CDR3, as DNA: TGTGCCAGCAGCCAAGAGAATAGCAGAAGGCAAGAGACCCAGTACTTC.

The V and J genes are TRBV6-6 and TRBJ2-1; TRBD1 aligns across 9 bases. Germline V lookup: CDR1 MNHNY, CDR2 SVGAGI (reference sequence). This CDR3 has 14 residues. The J segment lost 8 bases and the V segment lost 0 bases, leaving 2 bases of the junction unmatched. CDR3 in DNA: TGTGCCAGCAGTTACTCCGGGACAGGGTATGAGCAGTTCTTC. Encoded protein: CASSYSGTGYEQFF.

The rearrangement uses TRBV27 and TRBJ2-5, with D possibly being TRBD2 (7 bases). From germline, CDR1 is MNHEY and CDR2 SMNVEV (reference sequence). The CDR3 consists of 14 residues. Trimming stripped 2 bases from V and 4 bases from J, with 11 bases between. In DNA form, the CDR3 reads TGTGCCAGCAGTTTACTGGGGGGGGCAGAGACCCAGTACTTC. It yields the protein CASSLLGGAETQYF.

The chain joins TRBV6-2 or TRBV6-3 to TRBJ1-6, with 9 positions matching TRBD1. Trimming at V came to 6 bases and at J to 9 bases, leaving 9 bases not matched to a gene. CDR1 and CDR2 (germline): MNHEY, SVGEGT. This CDR3 region has 15 residues. The CDR3 loop is CASSDGTGRASPLHF. CDR3 DNA sequence: TGTGCCAGCAGCGACGGGACAGGGAGAGCTTCACCCCTCCACTTT.

The rearrangement links TRBV28 to TRBJ2-2, with a tentative D call TRBD2 (5 bases). Germline V gene sequence: CDR1 MDHEN, CDR2 SYDVKM. The CDR3 runs 17 residues. Trimming took 1 base from V and 1 from J, leaving 13 bases between them. The CDR3 reads CASSLSGNGLNTGELFF. In DNA, the CDR3 is TGTGCCAGCAGTTTATCGGGCAATGGACTGAACACCGGGGAGCTGTTTTTT. Filled out from reference TRBV28 and TRBJ2-2, the complete variable domain reads DVKVTQSSRYLVKRTGEKVFLECVQDMDHENMFWYRQDPGLGLRLIYFSYDVKMKEKGDIPEGYSVSREKKERFSLILESASTNQTSMYLCASSLSGNGLNTGELFFGEGSRLTVL.

This chain uses TRBV3-1 (or the pseudogene TRBV3-2) with TRBJ2-2, with D perhaps matching TRBD2 (6 bases). Germline V CDR1 and CDR2: LGHDT, YNNKEL (reference sequence). Trimming shortened V by 0 bases and J by 3 bases, and 17 bases separated the two germline ends. The CDR3 covers 18 residues. The CDR3 DNA reads as TGTGCCAGCAGCCAAGATCTTAGGAGGGCAGACCACACCGGGGAGCTGTTTTTT. Amino acid sequence: CASSQDLRRADHTGELFF.

The chain couples TRBV4-2 to TRBJ1-2; D perhaps matches TRBD1 (5 bases). Germline-derived CDR1 and CDR2 are LGHNA and YNFKEQ. V was clipped by 0 bases and J by 8 bases, with 19 bases between them. This CDR3 comprises 16 residues. Here the CDR3 DNA reads TGTGCCAGCAGCCAAGATAGGGCGGGGGACCAAGGCGGCTACACCTTC. It translates to CASSQDRAGDQGGYTF.

The genes are TRBV28 and TRBJ2-2; 7 bases are a match to TRBD1. After removal of 2 bases from V and 5 bases from J, the junction contained 5 bases not matched to a gene. Germline V gene data show CDR1 as MDHEN and CDR2 as SYDVKM. This CDR3 has 15 amino acids. The CDR3 DNA is TGTGCCAGCAGTTTAGGGGGACAGAGTACCGGGGAGCTGTTTTTT. Its protein is CASSLGGQSTGELFF.

This clone was counted a single time. The rearrangement uses TRBV28 and TRBJ2-3; 8 nucleotides line up with TRBD1. CDR1 is MDHEN, CDR2 SYDVKM, per germline. The CDR3 consists of 13 residues. Trimming at V came to 5 bases and at J to 2 bases, leaving 0 bases not matched to a gene. The CDR3 protein is CASSQGATDTQYF. The CDR3 DNA follows: TGTGCCAGCAGTCAGGGGGCCACAGATACGCAGTATTTT.

This clone was detected only once. The rearrangement uses TRBV4-2 and TRBJ1-2; no firm D call. CDR1 and CDR2 from the germline V gene are LGHNA and YNFKEQ. Trimming shortened V by 2 bases and J by 4 bases, and 14 bases separated the two germline ends. The CDR3 has 15 amino acids. DNA for the CDR3: TGTGCCAGCAGCCAACCACTCCACCCCGGCTATGGCTACACCTTC. This codes for CASSQPLHPGYGYTF.

This chain links TRBV14 with TRBJ1-1; 7 bases line up with TRBD1. After removal of 3 bases from V and 4 bases from J, the junction contained 5 bases not matched to a gene. Germline V gene data show CDR1 as SGHDN and CDR2 as FVKESK. The CDR3 is made up of 14 amino acids. Written as DNA, the CDR3 is TGTGCCAGCAGCCAGAGCAGGGGGATCACTGAAGCTTTCTTT. Encoded protein: CASSQSRGITEAFF. Drawing the rest from reference TRBV14 and TRBJ1-1, the complete variable domain is EAGVTQFPSHSVIEKGQTVTLRCDPISGHDNLYWYRRVMGKEIKFLLHFVKESKQDESGMPNNRFLAERTGGTYSTLKVQPAELEDSGVYFCASSQSRGITEAFFGQGTRLTVV.

This clone was observed a single time. CDR3 loop: CASSRRPPGQTSPLHF. CDR3 coding DNA: TGCGCCAGCAGCCGCAGACCCCCGGGACAGACATCACCCCTCCACTTT. The V call is TRBV4-3, the J call TRBJ1-6, with 7 bases lining up with TRBD1. Germline assignment: CDR1 LGHNA and CDR2 YSLEER. V lost 4 bases and J lost 10; bases outside the gene matches: 13. The CDR3 runs to 16 residues.

The chain links TRBV28 to TRBJ1-5; unclear D gene. V lost 8 bases, J lost 7 bases, and 12 bases lay in between. The V gene's germline CDR1 is MDHEN and CDR2 SYDVKM. CDR3 length: 12 residues. CDR3 bases: TGTGCCAGCGGGCCCCAGAGCCAGCCCCAGCATTTT. This encodes CASGPQSQPQHF. The whole variable domain, remainder taken from reference TRBV28 and TRBJ1-5, is DVKVTQSSRYLVKRTGEKVFLECVQDMDHENMFWYRQDPGLGLRLIYFSYDVKMKEKGDIPEGYSVSREKKERFSLILESASTNQTSMYLCASGPQSQPQHFGDGTRLSIL.

The chain is built from TRBV19 and TRBJ2-7, with D perhaps TRBD2 (6 bases). Trimming left V 3 bases short and J 3 bases short, with 21 bases between. The CDR3 loop spans 17 amino acids. Germline values: CDR1 LNHDA, CDR2 SQIVND (reference sequence). CDR3 amino acids: CASSMVGRGLGYYEQYF. The CDR3 DNA reads as TGTGCCAGTAGTATGGTTGGGCGGGGATTGGGCTACTACGAGCAGTACTTC.